The next 15 T cell receptor beta chains were all read from a single sample in a study of identical twins. TCRdb re-analysed the 5' RACE reads in MiXCR, keeping a single row per CDR3 protein. The sample lists roughly 690,000 distinct CDR3 sequences; approximately 6% were seen once. The specimen was naive T cells sorted from blood. Receptors originate from a young man in good health.

This clonotype occurred many times. The rearrangement joins TRBV20-1 to TRBJ2-7; 12 bases line up with TRBD2. J lost 6 bases, V lost 5 bases, and 11 bases had no gene match. The CDR3 consists of 15 residues. CDR1 and CDR2 (germline): DFQATT, SNEGSKA (reference sequence). The CDR3 spells CSAFRLAGEVGEQYF. In DNA form, the CDR3 reads TGCAGTGCTTTCCGACTAGCGGGAGAGGTCGGCGAGCAGTACTTC.

This chain joins TRBV14 and TRBJ2-2, with 7 bases identical to TRBD1. The CDR3 has 15 residues. Looked up from germline, CDR1 is SGHDN and CDR2 is FVKESK. Losses at the gene ends were 5 bases for V and 3 bases for J; bases not matched to a gene: 6. This CDR3 is CASSKQGSYTGELFF. The CDR3 DNA reads as TGTGCCAGCAGCAAACAGGGGTCATACACCGGGGAGCTGTTTTTT.

This clonotype has a count of ten or more. This chain links TRBV7-3 with TRBJ2-7; 10 bases are a match to TRBD2. CDR3 length: 14 amino acids. The V and J ends lost 5 bases and 7 bases, in that order; junction bases with no gene match: 8. From germline, CDR1 is SGHTA and CDR2 FQGTGA. The DNA for the CDR3 is TGTGCCAGCAGCACCGGGACTAGCGAAAATGAGCAGTACTTC. Its protein product is CASSTGTSENEQYF.

This clonotype was seen many times. The chain combines TRBV6-6 with TRBJ2-3, with TRBD1 as a possible D gene (5 bases). Per the germline V gene, CDR1 is MNHNY and CDR2 is SVGAGI (reference sequence). Trimming removed 7 bases at V and 0 bases at J, with 8 bases between. This CDR3 has 13 residues. CDR3 sequence reads: CASIQASTDTQYF. Written as DNA, the CDR3 is TGTGCCAGCATACAGGCTAGCACAGATACGCAGTATTTT.

This clonotype has only a few counts. As DNA, the CDR3 is TGTGCCAGCCACTATCGGGGTGGCTACACCTTC. Its translation: CASHYRGGYTF. The chain combines TRBV25-1 with TRBJ1-2; D remains ambiguous. Germline V gene lookup returns CDR1 MGHDK and CDR2 SYGVNS. This CDR3 has 11 residues. The ends were cut back, 8 bases at V and 7 bases at J, with 11 bases in the middle.

This clonotype was detected many times. The chain is built from TRBV20-1 and TRBJ1-1; D is undetermined. Germline V CDR1 and CDR2: DFQATT, SNEGSKA (reference sequence). CDR3 length: 12 amino acids. V shed 3 bases and J shed 0 bases, with 5 bases lying between them. As DNA, the CDR3 is TGCAGTGCTAGTGCGGTGAACACTGAAGCTTTCTTT. Translated: CSASAVNTEAFF.

Ten or more counts support this clonotype. The chain has TRBV5-6 and TRBJ2-2, with D uncertain. Germline CDR1 is SGHDT and CDR2 is YYEEEE. V was pared by 4 bases and J by 4 bases, with 8 bases between. The CDR3 is 13 residues long. Here the CDR3 DNA reads TGTGCCAGCAGCGCCGGCCTCACCGGGGAGCTGTTTTTT. Protein: CASSAGLTGELFF.

This clonotype has ten or more counts. V is TRBV7-9 and J is TRBJ2-1; D remains unclear. Between the trimmed V and J ends, which lost 8 bases and 6 bases, there was a span of 5 bases. The CDR3 contains 10 residues. Germline CDR1 SEHNR, CDR2 FQNEAQ (reference sequence). The CDR3 coding sequence is TGTGCCAGCGATTCCAATGAGCAGTTCTTC. Its translation is CASDSNEQFF.

This clonotype has just a few counts. V usage is TRBV6-5 and J usage is TRBJ2-2; TRBD2 might be the D (7 bases). CDR3 length: 17 residues. Per germline, CDR1 MNHEY and CDR2 SVGAGI. Trimming took off 0 bases at V and 7 bases at J, with 18 bases between the two ends. CDR3 sequence: CASSYSSMGGAIGELFF. Here the CDR3 DNA reads TGTGCCAGCAGTTACTCGAGTATGGGGGGGGCGATCGGGGAGCTGTTTTTT.

This clonotype showed up many times. This chain uses TRBV27 with TRBJ1-5; 10 nucleotides match TRBD1. CDR3 size: 13 residues. Germline V gene sequence: CDR1 MNHEY, CDR2 SMNVEV (reference sequence). The ends lost 10 bases at V and 6 bases at J; junction bases unmatched: 6. The chain's CDR3 is CATPRDRGQPQHF. DNA for the CDR3: TGTGCCACCCCCCGGGACAGGGGTCAGCCCCAGCATTTT.

The chain links TRBV25-1 to TRBJ2-1; TRBD2 agrees at 12 bases. The CDR3 is 19 amino acids. V was clipped by 1 base and J by 0 bases; unmatched bases: 7. Germline CDR1 is MGHDK and CDR2 is SYGVNS. The CDR3 region is CASSELGLAGPNSYNEQFF. Here the CDR3 DNA reads TGTGCCAGCAGTGAATTGGGACTAGCGGGTCCTAACTCCTACAATGAGCAGTTCTTC.

The chain carries TRBV4-2 and TRBJ2-1; 10 nucleotides align to TRBD2. The germline V gene encodes CDR1 LGHNA and CDR2 YNFKEQ. The CDR3 contains 16 residues. J lost 12 bases, V lost 0 bases, and 11 bases had no gene match. In DNA, the CDR3 is TGTGCCAGCAGCCAAGATAGAGTAGCGGGAGGCCCCAGGCAGTTCTTC. Protein: CASSQDRVAGGPRQFF.

Worth noting for this clonotype: Since no conserved phenylalanine or tryptophan closes the CDR3, a read error is the likely cause. This chain connects TRBV5-1 to TRBJ1-1; TRBD1 might be the D (5 bases). Germline V gene data show CDR1 as SGHRS and CDR2 as YFSETQ. V was trimmed by 5 bases and J by 1 base, leaving 9 bases between them. The CDR3 length is 13 residues. CDR3 amino acids: CASRSQGNTEAFV. CDR3 coding DNA: TGCGCCAGCAGATCGCAGGGGAACACTGAAGCTTTCGTT.

This clonotype was recorded many times. The chain recombines TRBV27 with TRBJ2-3; TRBD1 is a possible D gene (5 bases). Trimming removed 8 bases at V and 4 bases at J, with 13 bases between. The CDR3 loop spans 13 amino acids. CDR1 is MNHEY, CDR2 SMNVEV, per germline (reference sequence). The CDR3 region is CASLRAGADTQYF. The DNA of the CDR3 is TGTGCCAGCCTCAGGGCAGGAGCAGATACGCAGTATTTT.

This clonotype was seen more than once but under ten times. CDR3 nucleotides: TGTGCCAGCAGCCAAGATGCCAGAAACAATCAGCCCCAGCATTTT. Amino acid sequence: CASSQDARNNQPQHF. The chain is built from TRBV3-1 and TRBJ1-5; D is uncertain. The germline gives CDR1 LGHDT, CDR2 YNNKEL (reference sequence). V gave up 0 bases and J gave up 3 bases, with 9 bases separating them. The CDR3 covers 15 residues. Full variable domain (missing parts from reference TRBV3-1 and TRBJ1-5): DTAVSQTPKYLVTQMGNDKSIKCEQNLGHDTMYWYKQDSKKFLKIMFSYNNKELIINETVPNRFSPKSPDKAHLNLHINSLELGDSAVYFCASSQDARNNQPQHFGDGTRLSIL.